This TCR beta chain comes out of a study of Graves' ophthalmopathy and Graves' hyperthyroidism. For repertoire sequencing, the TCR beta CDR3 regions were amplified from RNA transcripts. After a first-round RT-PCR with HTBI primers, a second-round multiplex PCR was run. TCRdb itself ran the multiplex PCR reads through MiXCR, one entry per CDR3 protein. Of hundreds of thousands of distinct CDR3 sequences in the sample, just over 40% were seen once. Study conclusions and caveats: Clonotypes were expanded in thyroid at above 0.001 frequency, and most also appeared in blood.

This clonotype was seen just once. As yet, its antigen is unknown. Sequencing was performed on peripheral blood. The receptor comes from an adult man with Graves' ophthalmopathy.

In nucleotides, the CDR3 is TGTGCCAGCAGTGAACGGGGGACAGGGACGGAGACCCAGTACTTC. Its translation is CASSERGTGTETQYF. The chain uses TRBV25-1 and TRBJ2-5, with TRBD1 matching over 9 bases. Trimming removed 2 bases from V and 5 bases from J; junction bases left unmatched: 6. Looked up from germline, CDR1 is MGHDK and CDR2 is SYGVNS. This CDR3 region has 15 residues. The entire variable domain, with the rest obtained from reference TRBV25-1 and TRBJ2-5, is as follows: EADIYQTPRYLVIGTGKKITLECSQTMGHDKMYWYQQDPGMELHLIHYSYGVNSTEKGDLSSESTVSRIRTEHFPLTLESARPSHTSQYLCASSERGTGTETQYFGPGTRLLVL.